Listed below are T cell receptor beta chains from one sample, sequenced in a study of OX40 agonist ivuxolimab in advanced cancers. The method was immunoSEQ multiplex PCR; TCRdb's version includes in-frame clones alone and lacks a portion of them. The repertoire holds roughly 29,000 clones, with around 87% as singletons. Sequencing was performed on CD4+ or CD8+ T cells sorted from blood, taken in a trial of the OX40 agonist ivuxolimab. The receptors come from an adult with an advanced solid tumor such as melanoma, head and neck, liver or kidney cancer. Each CDR3 is given without its conserved first and last residue. Each record gives: J gene, D gene, V gene, CDR3 protein. The D gene is left open where the match is weak.

j_gene: TRBJ1-6
d_gene: .
v_gene: TRBV19
CDR3aa: ASMASSYNSPLH

j_gene: TRBJ2-5
d_gene: .
v_gene: TRBV7-6
CDR3aa: ASRRTQGVGETQY

j_gene: TRBJ2-1
d_gene: .
v_gene: TRBV28
CDR3aa: ASSPASGVNEQF

j_gene: TRBJ2-3
d_gene: .
v_gene: TRBV27
CDR3aa: ASSFTSDTQY

j_gene: TRBJ2-7
d_gene: TRBD2
v_gene: TRBV7-7
CDR3aa: ASSSLAGPYEQY

j_gene: TRBJ2-7
d_gene: TRBD2
v_gene: TRBV19
CDR3aa: ASSPSASGSYEQY

j_gene: TRBJ2-5
d_gene: .
v_gene: TRBV9
CDR3aa: ASSAYGWEETQY

j_gene: TRBJ2-7
d_gene: .
v_gene: TRBV5-4
CDR3aa: ASSFDPGADEQY

j_gene: TRBJ2-1
d_gene: TRBD1
v_gene: TRBV27
CDR3aa: ASSASPGTGTNEQF

j_gene: TRBJ2-2
d_gene: .
v_gene: TRBV7-6
CDR3aa: ASSNPRGPSGSANTGELF

j_gene: TRBJ2-1
d_gene: .
v_gene: TRBV5-1
CDR3aa: ASSRTNEQF

j_gene: TRBJ2-5
d_gene: .
v_gene: TRBV4-1
CDR3aa: ASSQDGLQETQY

j_gene: TRBJ2-1
d_gene: .
v_gene: TRBV7-8
CDR3aa: ASSLAGGRDYEQF

j_gene: TRBJ2-7
d_gene: .
v_gene: TRBV27
CDR3aa: ASSGGGPYEQY

j_gene: TRBJ2-5
d_gene: TRBD1
v_gene: TRBV6-6
CDR3aa: ASSYSTGQETQY

j_gene: TRBJ1-3
d_gene: TRBD1
v_gene: TRBV2
CDR3aa: ASKEGQGSSGNTIY

j_gene: TRBJ2-3
d_gene: .
v_gene: TRBV27
CDR3aa: ASSLRPIPSGTQY

j_gene: TRBJ2-1
d_gene: TRBD2
v_gene: TRBV9
CDR3aa: ASSVGGTSGYNEQF

j_gene: TRBJ2-7
d_gene: TRBD2
v_gene: TRBV4-3
CDR3aa: ASSQGRERDYEQY